This section outlines one TCR beta chain sequence together with its context. Its antigen is unknown. These data belong to a study of T cell repertoires in cytomegalovirus infection. Trimming shortened V by 2 bases and J by 2 bases, and 20 bases separated the two germline ends. CDR1 is SGHTA, CDR2 FQGTGA, per germline. The CDR3 runs 18 residues. MiXCR, run by TCRdb on the reads, gives a single entry per CDR3 protein. The sample consists of 5,000 to 6,500 distinct CDR3 sequences, roughly half of them appearing once. This chain uses TRBV7-3 with TRBJ2-3; tentative D call: TRBD2 (6 bases). The sample was PBMCs, sequenced either directly or after in vitro stimulation (not recorded which). This clonotype originated in a human donor in good health (CMV status not recorded). Some clones in this sample may be carry-over from other donors' samples. Here the CDR3 reads CASSLHPPRGDSTDTQYF. As DNA, the CDR3 is TGTGCCAGCAGCTTACATCCCCCGCGTGGGGACTCCACAGATACGCAGTATTTT.